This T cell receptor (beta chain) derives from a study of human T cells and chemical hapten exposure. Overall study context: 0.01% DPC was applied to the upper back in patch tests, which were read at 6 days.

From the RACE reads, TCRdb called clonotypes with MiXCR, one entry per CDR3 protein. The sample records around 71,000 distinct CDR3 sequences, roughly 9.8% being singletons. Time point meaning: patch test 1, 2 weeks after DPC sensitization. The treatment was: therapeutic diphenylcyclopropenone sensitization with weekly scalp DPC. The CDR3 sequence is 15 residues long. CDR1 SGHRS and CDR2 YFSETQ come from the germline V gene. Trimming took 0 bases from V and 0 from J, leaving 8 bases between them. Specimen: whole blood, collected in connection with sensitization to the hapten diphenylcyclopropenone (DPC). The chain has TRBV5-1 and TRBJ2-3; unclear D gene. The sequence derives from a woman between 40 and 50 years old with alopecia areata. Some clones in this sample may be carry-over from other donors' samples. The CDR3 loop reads CASSLAGESTDTQYF. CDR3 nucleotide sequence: TGCGCCAGCAGCTTGGCGGGCGAGAGCACAGATACGCAGTATTTT.